This is a list of T cell receptor beta chains from one sample in a study of T cells in Graves' hyperthyroidism and ophthalmopathy. TCRdb used MiXCR to reprocess the multiplex PCR reads, holding one entry per CDR3 protein. The sample records hundreds of thousands of distinct CDR3 sequences, just under 15% being singletons. Sequencing input: blood. All receptors come from a woman younger than 45 with Graves' hyperthyroidism. The CDR3 runs from the conserved cysteine through the conserved F or W. A D gene is named only where the DNA matches it firmly. Rows give clone size only sometimes, using once, few, many, or a class for an expanded clone.

V	D	size	J	DNA	CDR3
TRBV27	TRBD1	NA	TRBJ1-5	TGTGCCAGCAGAAACAGGGGTTGGGGCAATCAGCCCCAGCATTTT	CASRNRGWGNQPQHF
TRBV7-3	NA	many	TRBJ1-1	TGTGCCAGCAGCTTCTATCGGCACACTGAAGCTTTCTTT	CASSFYRHTEAFF
TRBV28	NA	few	TRBJ2-3	TGTGCCAGCAGTTTTCCCAGCGAACTCACAGATACGCAGTATTTT	CASSFPSELTDTQYF
TRBV29-1	TRBD1	many	TRBJ1-1	TGCAGCGGTAAGCTACAGGGGGTAGGCACTGAAGCTTTCTTT	CSGKLQGVGTEAFF
TRBV24-1	NA	few	TRBJ2-3	TGTGCCACCAGTGATCGGTGGCGTCAAGCCGATACGCAGTATTTT	CATSDRWRQADTQYF
TRBV7-3	NA	NA	TRBJ2-1	TGTGCCAGCAGCTTGGAGAGCTACAGCTCCTACAATGAGCAGTTCTTC	CASSLESYSSYNEQFF
TRBV27	TRBD1	many	TRBJ1-2	TGTGCCAGCAGTTTAACAGGGGATCCTCACGGCTACACCTTC	CASSLTGDPHGYTF
TRBV12-3/TRBV12-4	TRBD1	NA	TRBJ1-2	TGTGCCAGCAGCCCCCAGGGGGGCGCCTATGGCTACACCTTC	CASSPQGGAYGYTF
TRBV6-2/TRBV6-3	NA	few	TRBJ2-2	TGTGCCAGCGCCGACAGGGGGGAGCTGTTTTTT	CASADRGELFF
TRBV3-1	NA	many	TRBJ2-7	TGTGCCAGCAGCCAAGGGGGCGGTACCTACGAGCAGTACTTC	CASSQGGGTYEQYF